This TCR beta chain was sequenced in a study of shared clonotypes between healthy human individuals (dated by TCRdb to 2019 to 2021). Study-level background: The cohort included a few men and a couple of women between 18 and 49 years of age. Libraries were prepared and TCR repertoires were sequenced by different laboratories using diverse techniques, in order to increase sequencing depth and limit assay-specific biases. Leukapheresis yielded between about 0.85 and 10 billion PBMCs per donor. Blood TCR repertoires of five healthy adults were deeply sequenced to estimate repertoire size and the extent of clonotype sharing between individuals. For each donor, CD4 naive and CD4 memory were each run on three plates, CD8 naive on two plates, and CD8 memory on one plate. Paper-wide results and their limitations: Rarefaction of sorted-subset datasets indicated incomplete sequencing despite the large sequencing depth. The genetic and exposure-history diversity represented was limited by the small number of donors. Sampling was restricted to blood, and TCR repertoires in tissues likely differ from the TCR repertoires found in blood. Based on pairwise subsampling, the degree of clonotype sharing among donors was expected to be affected by sequencing depth. Higher generation probabilities were observed for clonotypes shared by all four sorted-subset donors than for non-shared clonotypes. When several donors were compared, the shared fraction of clonotypes was about 5% for naive CD4, approximately 3.5% for naive CD8, about 2.5% for memory CD4, and 0.4% for memory CD8. Estimated clonotype richness was generally larger for naive than for memory subsets.

To note about this clone: Its antigen remains undetermined. The record has no base qualities; no much larger clone is one base away.

Including the terminal cysteine and phenylalanine, the CDR3 comprises 8 residues. Only CDR3 DNA is held: 24 bases, read in frame from base 1. The germline V gene (reference sequence) yields SEHNR for CDR1 and FQNEAQ for CDR2. A distance of 4 bases separates the germline ends of V and J, which lose 5 bases and 14 bases respectively. Using the deep immunoSEQ assay, TCR CDR3 regions were amplified from genomic DNA by multiplex PCR. Extracted genomic DNA from each cell subset was spread evenly across all wells of several immunoSEQ 96-well plates, with each plate serving as a replicate. Each replicate PCR for sorted subsets received about 210 ng genomic DNA, equal to 28,000 or so T cell genomes. The purified libraries were quantified using a Qubit 3.0 fluorometer, sized with a Bioanalyzer 2100, and then quantified again using the KAPA Library Quantification kit. A separate single-read 150-cycle Illumina NextSeq 550 flow cell was used to sequence each immunoSEQ 96-well plate. In the original analysis: Because only junctional sequences without quality scores were contained in the immunoSEQ output, filtering matching that applied to full-length reads could not be performed. Sequences were annotated with PyIR, a Python wrapper for IgBLAST v1.9, and V/J genes and CDR3 were assigned using IMGT germline references. Reads with weak V/J assignments (E-value above 1e-6), missing CDR3, stop codons, out-of-frame junctions, or ambiguous translated residues were removed. A V3J clonotype was defined by an identical inferred V gene, J gene, and CDR3 amino acid sequence. The percentage overlap between two repertoires was calculated by dividing the number of shared unique clonotypes by the size of the smaller repertoire. Three approaches were used to assess repertoire richness: RTK rarefaction, the Chao1 estimator, and Recon v2.1 estimates of unobserved clonotypes. OLGA was used to compute generation probabilities for all TCRbeta clonotypes that the gDNA method yielded from four donors. In its TCRdb copy, this immuneACCESS table keeps in-frame sequences only and misses some clones. Where compared with another copy, unresolved V genes explain less than half of these, and the others have no known cause. That table is the source of V, J and clone size, and D and trimming were worked out from the DNA. This sample comprises about 1.4 million clones, approximately 96% of them detected only once. Approximately 1% of the sample is in the top ten clones.

The donors were healthy, HIV-negative adults with no recently reported acute infections or vaccinations. Every donor was a Caucasian adult living in Nashville, Tennessee, USA. Magnetic negative selection was used to enrich CD4+ T cells, after which naive cells were positively selected on CD45RA and the negative fraction became the memory subset. After blood collection by leukapheresis, PBMCs were isolated using Ficoll-Histopaque density gradient centrifugation and then cryopreserved in the vapor phase of liquid nitrogen. Analytical flow cytometry was used to check the purity and quantity of each magnetically sorted T cell population. Each sorted fraction had its genomic DNA isolated and then quantified by UV absorbance on a Nanodrop 2000c.

The chain is made from TRBV7-9 and TRBJ1-3; the D gene is not confidently resolved. The sequenced material came from naive CD4+ T cells sorted from blood. This specimen's cell subset or site label, interpreted: CD45RA+ positively selected. This clonotype was obtained from a man aged 30-40 years in good health. The nucleotides read TGTGCCAGCAGCCCGTTATATTTT. Translated, it gives CASSPLYF. Here the CDR3 is joined to the reference TRBV7-9 and TRBJ1-3 genes, and the full variable domain is: DTGVSQNPRHKITKRGQNVTFRCDPISEHNRLYWYRQTLGQGPEFLTYFQNEAQLEKSRLLSDRFSAERPKGSFSTLEIQRTEQGDSAMYLCASSPLYFGEGSWLTVV.